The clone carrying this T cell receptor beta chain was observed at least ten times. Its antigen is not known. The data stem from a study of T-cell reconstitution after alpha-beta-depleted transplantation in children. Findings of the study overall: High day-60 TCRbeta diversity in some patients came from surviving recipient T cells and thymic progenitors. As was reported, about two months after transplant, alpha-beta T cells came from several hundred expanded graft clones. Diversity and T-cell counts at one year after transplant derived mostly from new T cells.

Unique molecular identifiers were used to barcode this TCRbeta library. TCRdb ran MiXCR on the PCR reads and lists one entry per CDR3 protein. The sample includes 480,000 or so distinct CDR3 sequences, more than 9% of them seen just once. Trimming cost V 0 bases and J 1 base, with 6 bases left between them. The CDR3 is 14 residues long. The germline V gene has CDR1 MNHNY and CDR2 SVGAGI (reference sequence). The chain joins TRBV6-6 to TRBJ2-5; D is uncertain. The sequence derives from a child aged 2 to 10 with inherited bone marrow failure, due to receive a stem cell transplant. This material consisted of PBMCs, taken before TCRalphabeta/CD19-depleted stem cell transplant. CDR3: CASSYSSFQETQYF. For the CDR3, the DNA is TGTGCCAGCAGTTACTCCAGCTTCCAAGAGACCCAGTACTTC.